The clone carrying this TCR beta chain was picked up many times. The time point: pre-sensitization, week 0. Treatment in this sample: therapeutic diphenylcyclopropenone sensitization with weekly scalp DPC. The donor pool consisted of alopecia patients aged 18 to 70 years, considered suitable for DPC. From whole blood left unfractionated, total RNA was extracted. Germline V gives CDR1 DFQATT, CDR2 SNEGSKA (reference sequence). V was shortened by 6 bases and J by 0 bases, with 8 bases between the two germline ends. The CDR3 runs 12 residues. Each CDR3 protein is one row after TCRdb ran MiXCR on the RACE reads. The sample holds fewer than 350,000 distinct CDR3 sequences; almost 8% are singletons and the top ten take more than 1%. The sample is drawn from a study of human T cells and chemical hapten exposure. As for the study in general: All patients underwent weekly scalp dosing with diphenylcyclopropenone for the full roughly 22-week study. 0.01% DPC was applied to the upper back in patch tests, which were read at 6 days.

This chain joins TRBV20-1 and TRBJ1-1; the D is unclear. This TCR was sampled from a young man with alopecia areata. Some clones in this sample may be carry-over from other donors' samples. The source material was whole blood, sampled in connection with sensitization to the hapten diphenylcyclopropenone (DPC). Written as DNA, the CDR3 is TGCAGTGCCGGAATCATGAACACTGAAGCTTTCTTT. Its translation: CSAGIMNTEAFF.